This entry concerns a single T cell receptor beta chain. Its antigen is as yet unknown. The data are from a study of shared clonotypes between healthy human individuals. Regarding the study as a whole: What limited the represented genetic and exposure-history diversity was the small number of donors.

The length of the CDR3 is 15 residues. CDR1 and CDR2 (germline): SNHLY, FYNNEI. Losses at the gene ends were 1 base for V and 0 bases for J; bases not matched to a gene: 3. Replicate PCRs from sorted subsets contained 200 ng DNA, which is tens of thousands of T cell genomes. Repertoires were generated with immunoSEQ multiplex PCR, while TCRdb's copy carries only in-frame clones and drops some. The sample includes 1.6 million or so clones, approximately 96% of them seen just once. Sequencing was carried out using naive CD4+ T cells sorted from blood. Documented subset: CD45RA+ positively selected. The chain employs TRBV2 and TRBJ2-7, with 7 bases lining up with TRBD2. The TCR sequence derives from a man aged 25 to 40 in good health. CDR3: CASSEVRGTSYEQYF. In DNA, the CDR3 is TGTGCCAGCAGTGAAGTGCGGGGGACCTCCTACGAGCAGTACTTC. Drawing the rest from reference TRBV2 and TRBJ2-7, the complete variable domain is EPEVTQTPSHQVTQMGQEVILRCVPISNHLYFYWYRQILGQKVEFLVSFYNNEISEKSEIFDDQFSVERPDGSNFTLKIRSTKLEDSAMYFCASSEVRGTSYEQYFGPGTRLTVT.